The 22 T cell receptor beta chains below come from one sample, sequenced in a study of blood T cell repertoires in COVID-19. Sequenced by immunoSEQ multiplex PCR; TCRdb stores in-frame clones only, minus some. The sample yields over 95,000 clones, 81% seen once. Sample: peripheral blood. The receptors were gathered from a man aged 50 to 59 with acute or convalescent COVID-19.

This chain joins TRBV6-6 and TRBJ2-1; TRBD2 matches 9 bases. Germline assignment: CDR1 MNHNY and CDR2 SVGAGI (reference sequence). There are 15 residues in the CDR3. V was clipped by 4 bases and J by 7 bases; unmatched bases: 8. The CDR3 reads CASSSIGTSSNEQFF. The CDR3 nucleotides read TGTGCCAGCAGTTCCATCGGGACTAGCTCAAATGAGCAGTTCTTC.

CDR3 sequence: CASVPGQITGELFF. For the CDR3, the DNA is TGTGCCAGCGTACCGGGACAGATTACCGGGGAGCTGTTTTTT. The chain is built from TRBV2 and TRBJ2-2; 7 nucleotides agree with TRBD1. Germline-derived CDR1 and CDR2 are SNHLY and FYNNEI. J gave up 5 bases and V 8 bases, and 8 bases lay outside the gene matches. This CDR3 has 14 residues.

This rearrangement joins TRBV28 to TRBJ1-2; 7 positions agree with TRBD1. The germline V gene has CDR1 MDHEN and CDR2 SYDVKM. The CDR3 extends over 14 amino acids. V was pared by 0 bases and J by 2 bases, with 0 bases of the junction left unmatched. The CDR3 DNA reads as TGTGCCAGCAGTTTATGGGGACAGAACTATGGCTACACCTTC. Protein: CASSLWGQNYGYTF.

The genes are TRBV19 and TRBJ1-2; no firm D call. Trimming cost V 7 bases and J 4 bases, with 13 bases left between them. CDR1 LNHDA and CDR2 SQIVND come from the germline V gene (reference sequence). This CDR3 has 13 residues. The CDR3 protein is CASTLRGVYGYTF. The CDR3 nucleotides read TGTGCCAGTACCCTTCGGGGAGTCTATGGCTACACCTTC.

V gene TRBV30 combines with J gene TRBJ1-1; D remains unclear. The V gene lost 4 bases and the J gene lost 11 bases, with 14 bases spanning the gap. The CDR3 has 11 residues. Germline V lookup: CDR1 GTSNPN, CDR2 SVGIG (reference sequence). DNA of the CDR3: TGTGCCTGGATGTTCACAAGGGAGGCTTTCTTT. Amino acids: CAWMFTREAFF.

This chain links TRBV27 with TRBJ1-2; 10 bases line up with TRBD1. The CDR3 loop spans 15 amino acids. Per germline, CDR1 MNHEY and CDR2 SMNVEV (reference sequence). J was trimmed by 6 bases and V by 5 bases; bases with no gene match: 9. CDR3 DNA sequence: TGTGCCAGCAGTCCGACAGGGGGCGGGTTGGATGGCTACACCTTC. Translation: CASSPTGGGLDGYTF.

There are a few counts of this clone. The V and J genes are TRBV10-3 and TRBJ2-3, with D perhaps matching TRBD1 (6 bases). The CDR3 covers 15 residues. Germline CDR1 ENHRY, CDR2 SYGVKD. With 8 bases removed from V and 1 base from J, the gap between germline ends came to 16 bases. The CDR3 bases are TGTGCCATCGGGGAAGGGGGTCAGGGCACAGATACGCAGTATTTT. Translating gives CAIGEGGQGTDTQYF.

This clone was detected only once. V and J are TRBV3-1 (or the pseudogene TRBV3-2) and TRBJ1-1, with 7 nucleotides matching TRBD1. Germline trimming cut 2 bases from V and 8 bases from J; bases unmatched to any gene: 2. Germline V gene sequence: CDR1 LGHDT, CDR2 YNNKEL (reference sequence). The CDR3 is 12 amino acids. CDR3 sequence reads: CASSQTGAEAFF. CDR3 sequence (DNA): TGTGCCAGCAGCCAAACAGGGGCCGAAGCTTTCTTT.

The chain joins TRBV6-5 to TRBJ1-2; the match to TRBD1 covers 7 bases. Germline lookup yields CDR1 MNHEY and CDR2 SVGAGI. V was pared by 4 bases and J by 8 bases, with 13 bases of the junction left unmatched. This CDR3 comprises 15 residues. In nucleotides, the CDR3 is TGTGCCAGCAGTTTCGTTGAGACAGGGAGAGACGGCTACACCTTC. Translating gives CASSFVETGRDGYTF.

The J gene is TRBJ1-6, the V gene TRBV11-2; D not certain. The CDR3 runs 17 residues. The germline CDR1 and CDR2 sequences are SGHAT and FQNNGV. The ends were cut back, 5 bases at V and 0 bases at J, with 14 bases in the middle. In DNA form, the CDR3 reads TGTGCCAGCAGCCCCCGGGGAGTTAGCTCCTATAATTCACCCCTCCACTTT. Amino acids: CASSPRGVSSYNSPLHF. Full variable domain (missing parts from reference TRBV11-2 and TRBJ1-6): EAGVAQSPRYKIIEKRQSVAFWCNPISGHATLYWYQQILGQGPKLLIQFQNNGVVDDSQLPKDRFSAERLKGVDSTLKIQPAKLEDSAVYLCASSPRGVSSYNSPLHFGNGTRLTVT.

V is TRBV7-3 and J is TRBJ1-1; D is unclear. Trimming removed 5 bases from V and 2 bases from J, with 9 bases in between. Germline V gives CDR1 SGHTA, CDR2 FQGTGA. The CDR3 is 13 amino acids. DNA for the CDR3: TGTGCCAGCAGCCCAGGAAGCAACACTGAAGCTTTCTTT. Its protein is CASSPGSNTEAFF.

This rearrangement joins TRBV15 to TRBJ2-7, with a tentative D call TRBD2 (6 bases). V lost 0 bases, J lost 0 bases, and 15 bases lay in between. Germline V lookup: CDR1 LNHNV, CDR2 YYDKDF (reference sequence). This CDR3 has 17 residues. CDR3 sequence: CATSRDGGLPSSYEQYF. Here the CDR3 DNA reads TGTGCCACCAGCAGAGATGGGGGACTCCCGAGCTCCTACGAGCAGTACTTC.

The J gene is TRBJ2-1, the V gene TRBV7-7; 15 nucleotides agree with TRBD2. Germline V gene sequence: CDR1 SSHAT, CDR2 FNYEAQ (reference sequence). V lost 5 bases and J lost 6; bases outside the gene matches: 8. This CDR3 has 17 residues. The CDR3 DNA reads TGTGCCAGCAGCACGGGACTAGCGGGGGGTACGCGCAATGAGCAGTTCTTC. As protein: CASSTGLAGGTRNEQFF.

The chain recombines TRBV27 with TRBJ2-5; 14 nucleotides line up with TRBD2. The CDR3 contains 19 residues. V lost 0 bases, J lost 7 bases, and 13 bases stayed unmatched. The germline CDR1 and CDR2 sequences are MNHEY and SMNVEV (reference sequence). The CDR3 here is CASSLSGLAGAPRSGTQYF. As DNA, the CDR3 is TGTGCCAGCAGTTTATCGGGACTAGCGGGGGCCCCGCGATCGGGGACCCAGTACTTC.

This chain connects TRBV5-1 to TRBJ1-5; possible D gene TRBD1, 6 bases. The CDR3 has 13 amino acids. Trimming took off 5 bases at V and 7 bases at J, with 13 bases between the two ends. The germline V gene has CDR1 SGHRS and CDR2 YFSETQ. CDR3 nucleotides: TGCGCCAGCAGTCCAGGGGCAGGCCAGCCCCAGCATTTT. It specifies CASSPGAGQPQHF. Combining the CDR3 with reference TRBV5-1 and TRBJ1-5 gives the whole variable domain KAGVTQTPRYLIKTRGQQVTLSCSPISGHRSVSWYQQTPGQGLQFLFEYFSETQRNKGNFPGRFSGRQFSNSRSEMNVSTLELGDSALYLCASSPGAGQPQHFGDGTRLSIL.

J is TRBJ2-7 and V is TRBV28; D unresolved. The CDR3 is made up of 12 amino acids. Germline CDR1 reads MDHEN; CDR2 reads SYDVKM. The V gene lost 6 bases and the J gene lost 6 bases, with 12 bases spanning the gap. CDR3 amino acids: CASSPIGAEQYF. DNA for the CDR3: TGTGCCAGCAGCCCGATAGGAGCCGAGCAGTACTTC.

The CDR3 loop reads CASSLMDSSGNTIYF. CDR3 sequence (DNA): TGCGCCAGCAGCCTCATGGACAGCTCTGGAAACACCATATATTTT. The chain combines TRBV5-1 with TRBJ1-3; perhaps TRBD1 as D (6 bases). Per germline, CDR1 SGHRS and CDR2 YFSETQ. The CDR3 is 15 residues long. V was clipped by 4 bases and J by 0 bases, with 11 bases between them.

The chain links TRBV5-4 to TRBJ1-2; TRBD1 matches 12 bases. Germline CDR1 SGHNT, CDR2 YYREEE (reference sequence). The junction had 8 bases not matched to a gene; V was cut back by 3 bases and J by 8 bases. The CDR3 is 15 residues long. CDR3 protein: CASSYSGQGAWGYTF. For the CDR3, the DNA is TGTGCCAGCAGCTACTCGGGACAGGGGGCTTGGGGCTACACCTTC.

The CDR3 sequence is CASSQEVGLKQETQYF. CDR3 nucleotides: TGTGCCAGCAGCCAAGAGGTAGGACTCAAGCAAGAGACCCAGTACTTC. The chain is built from TRBV4-2 and TRBJ2-5, with D perhaps TRBD2 (5 bases). V was clipped by 0 bases and J by 2 bases, with 13 bases between them. Germline assignment: CDR1 LGHNA and CDR2 YNFKEQ. The CDR3 runs to 16 residues.

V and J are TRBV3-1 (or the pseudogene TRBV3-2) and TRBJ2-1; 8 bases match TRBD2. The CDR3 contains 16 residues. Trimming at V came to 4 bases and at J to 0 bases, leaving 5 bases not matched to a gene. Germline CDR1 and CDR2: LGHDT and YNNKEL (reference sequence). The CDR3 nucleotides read TGTGCCAGCAGCCCCGTAGCGGGGCGCTCCTACAATGAGCAGTTCTTC. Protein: CASSPVAGRSYNEQFF.

The CDR3 sequence: CASSLNSRTGAEAFF. CDR3 DNA sequence: TGTGCCAGCTCACTCAACTCTAGAACAGGGGCGGAAGCTTTCTTT. The chain employs TRBV18 and TRBJ1-1, with 7 nucleotides matching TRBD1. From germline, CDR1 is KGHSH and CDR2 LQKENI. Losses at the gene ends were 4 bases for V and 8 bases for J; bases not matched to a gene: 13. The CDR3 length is 15 residues. The complete variable domain, with remaining parts taken from reference TRBV18 and TRBJ1-1, reads NAGVMQNPRHLVRRRGQEARLRCSPMKGHSHVYWYRQLPEEGLKFMVYLQKENIIDESGMPKERFSAEFPKEGPSILRIQQVVRGDSAAYFCASSLNSRTGAEAFFGQGTRLTVV.

CDR3: CASSQGRLTDNTGELFF. The CDR3 coding sequence is TGTGCCAGCAGCCAGGGAAGGCTTACCGACAACACCGGGGAGCTGTTTTTT. The chain links TRBV28 to TRBJ2-2; tentative D call: TRBD1 (5 bases). The CDR3 loop spans 17 amino acids. Germline V lookup: CDR1 MDHEN, CDR2 SYDVKM. Trimming removed 6 bases from V and 2 bases from J, with 19 bases in between.